This TCR beta chain was recorded in a study of chemoradiotherapy in HPV16-positive cancers. Losses at the gene ends were 4 bases for V and 10 bases for J; bases not matched to a gene: 8. The CDR3 runs 13 residues. CDR1 is SNHLY and CDR2 is FYNNEI in the germline V gene. Here immunoSEQ multiplex PCR was the method, and the copy in TCRdb shows in-frame clones only, minus some. The repertoire holds about 15,000 clones, with 60% to 85% as singletons. The receptor was derived from a human donor with HPV-associated anogenital cancer. This sequence joins TRBV2 and TRBJ2-5, with 8 bases that match TRBD1. The material was obtained from a patient who underwent chemoradiotherapy. CDR3 in DNA: TGTGCCAGCAGTGCGGGACAGGCCAGTAACCAGTACTTC. This encodes CASSAGQASNQYF.